What follows is one TCR beta chain and its context. This entry comes from a study of blood T cell repertoires in COVID-19. Study-level background: T cells, B-cell-depleted T cells, or PBMCs supplied cDNA or gDNA.

Original data processing: How many nucleated cells were present was estimated from reference gene primer amplification. Sequenced by immunoSEQ multiplex PCR; TCRdb stores in-frame clones only, minus some. For V, J and clone size, that table is used; D and trimming come from the DNA. The table shows about 300,000 clones, with roughly 89% occurring only once. Participants spanned ages about 18 to 100 years and resided in about 24 US areas. Cohort assignment relied on participant-reported clinical history. This CDR3 comprises 13 residues. Trimming left V 4 bases short and J 6 bases short, with 10 bases between.

The sequence derives from a woman aged 45-65 years who had been exposed to COVID-19. V usage is TRBV12-3 or TRBV12-4 and J usage is TRBJ2-1; no reliable D call. The sample consisted of PBMCs or T cells enriched from blood (not recorded which). CDR3 in DNA: TGTGCCAGCAGTTCCTCTGGGCGCAATGAGCAGTTCTTC. It specifies CASSSSGRNEQFF.